The 30 T cell receptor beta chains below were found in one sample sequenced in a study of blood T cell repertoires in COVID-19. Assay: immunoSEQ multiplex PCR; the TCRdb copy retains only in-frame clones and omits some. Of around 50,000 clones listed, 75% to 90% are singletons. Input material: peripheral blood. The receptors were sampled from a human donor in a cohort sampled during active COVID-19.

CDR3: CASRPGQLGYNEQFF. In DNA, the CDR3 is TGTGCCAGCAGGCCGGGACAGCTAGGTTACAATGAGCAGTTCTTC. The genes are TRBV5-4 and TRBJ2-1; 7 positions match TRBD1. Germline CDR1 and CDR2: SGHNT and YYREEE (reference sequence). The junction had 9 bases not matched to a gene; V was cut back by 5 bases and J by 4 bases. The CDR3 is 15 amino acids.

The V gene is TRBV6-5, the J gene TRBJ2-7; D is uncertain. Germline CDR1 reads MNHEY; CDR2 reads SVGAGI. The germline V and J ends were trimmed by 2 bases and 2 bases, with 10 bases remaining between them. This CDR3 comprises 14 residues. CDR3 coding DNA: TGTGCCAGCAGTTACGGGTTGGGCCCCTACGAGCAGTACTTC. The encoded protein is CASSYGLGPYEQYF.

This chain connects TRBV9 to TRBJ2-7; 8 bases are shared with TRBD1. V lost 4 bases to trimming and J lost 3 bases; unmatched junction nucleotides: 24. CDR3 length equals 20 residues. CDR1 and CDR2 from the germline V gene are SGDLS and YYNGEE. Here the CDR3 DNA reads TGTGCCAGCAGCCATCATATCAACCCAACCACGACAGGGGTAAGCTACGAGCAGTACTTC. It is translated as CASSHHINPTTTGVSYEQYF.

The chain recombines TRBV14 with TRBJ1-5; possibly TRBD1 for D (5 bases). Per the germline V gene, CDR1 is SGHDN and CDR2 is FVKESK. This CDR3 is built from 14 residues. Trimming shortened V by 2 bases and J by 4 bases, and 9 bases separated the two germline ends. This chain's CDR3 is CASSQKGYNQPQHF. In DNA form, the CDR3 reads TGTGCCAGCAGCCAAAAGGGGTATAATCAGCCCCAGCATTTT. Combining the CDR3 with reference TRBV14 and TRBJ1-5 gives the whole variable domain EAGVTQFPSHSVIEKGQTVTLRCDPISGHDNLYWYRRVMGKEIKFLLHFVKESKQDESGMPNNRFLAERTGGTYSTLKVQPAELEDSGVYFCASSQKGYNQPQHFGDGTRLSIL.

This rearrangement joins TRBV3-1 (or the pseudogene TRBV3-2) to TRBJ2-3; the match to TRBD2 covers 11 bases. The CDR3 runs 17 residues. V shed 4 bases and J 3 bases; nucleotides not matched to a gene: 9. Per germline, CDR1 LGHDT and CDR2 YNNKEL (reference sequence). The CDR3 region is CASSPVAGGRRTDTQYF. CDR3 sequence (DNA): TGTGCCAGCAGCCCCGTAGCGGGGGGGCGTAGAACAGATACGCAGTATTTT.

The chain has TRBV18 and TRBJ1-2; TRBD1 matches at 9 bases. V lost 1 base and J lost 8; bases outside the gene matches: 5. The CDR3 spans 14 residues. Germline V gene data show CDR1 as KGHSH and CDR2 as LQKENI. The CDR3 nucleotides read TGTGCCAGCTCACCACGGGGACAGGGTGAGGGCTACACCTTC. The encoded protein is CASSPRGQGEGYTF.

A remark on this clone: Compared with germline, one end of the junction differs, possibly owing to a read error. CDR3 residues: CASSQAQGAGNTIYF. The CDR3 bases are TGCGCCAGCAGTCAAGCTCAGGGGGCTGGAAACACCATATATTTT. This chain connects TRBV4-1 to TRBJ1-3; 7 bases match TRBD1. From germline, CDR1 is MGHRA and CDR2 YSYEKL. This CDR3 contains 15 residues.

The rearrangement uses TRBV19 and TRBJ2-3; D is possibly TRBD2 (5 bases). The germline gives CDR1 LNHDA, CDR2 SQIVND (reference sequence). The CDR3 loop spans 14 amino acids. V was clipped by 5 bases and J by 6 bases, with 15 bases between them. This CDR3 is CASSRGLSGDTQYF. CDR3 sequence (DNA): TGTGCCAGTAGTCGCGGACTTTCTGGGGATACGCAGTATTTT.

V usage is TRBV6-2 or TRBV6-3 and J usage is TRBJ1-2; D may be TRBD1 (5 bases). The CDR3 is made up of 15 amino acids. The V end was cut by 0 bases, the J end by 2 bases, with 10 bases between. The germline gives CDR1 MNHEY, CDR2 SVGEGT. CDR3 residues: CASSYSTALNYGYTF. The CDR3 DNA sequence: TGTGCCAGCAGTTACTCGACAGCCCTAAACTATGGCTACACCTTC.

The chain uses TRBV6-5 and TRBJ1-1; D possibly corresponds to TRBD1 (6 bases). Trimming removed 5 bases from V and 3 bases from J, with 16 bases in between. Germline-derived CDR1 and CDR2 are MNHEY and SVGAGI. This CDR3 has 15 amino acids. The CDR3 is CASSPGVEGYTEAFF. CDR3 nucleotides: TGTGCCAGCAGTCCAGGGGTTGAAGGGTACACTGAAGCTTTCTTT.

This rearrangement joins TRBV4-2 to TRBJ2-5, with 8 bases that match TRBD1. V was clipped by 3 bases and J by 4 bases; unmatched bases: 7. Per the germline V gene, CDR1 is LGHNA and CDR2 is YNFKEQ. The CDR3 is 15 amino acids. The CDR3 DNA follows: TGTGCCAGCAGCCACACTGGACAGGGAACAGAGACCCAGTACTTC. Translated: CASSHTGQGTETQYF.

The rearrangement links TRBV3-1 (or the pseudogene TRBV3-2) to TRBJ1-4, with D tentatively TRBD1 (6 bases). Germline CDR1 and CDR2: LGHDT and YNNKEL (reference sequence). The V end lost 1 base, the J end lost 8 bases, and 17 bases lay between the germline ends. CDR3 length: 16 amino acids. The CDR3 sequence: CASSQGTAPGGEKLFF. DNA of the CDR3: TGTGCCAGCAGCCAAGGGACAGCCCCAGGCGGCGAAAAACTGTTTTTT.

Here the CDR3 reads CASSYTGGFGAFF. DNA of the CDR3: TGTGCCAGCAGCTACACAGGGGGCTTTGGAGCTTTCTTT. The chain joins TRBV2 to TRBJ1-1; 9 positions agree with TRBD1. Germline V lookup: CDR1 SNHLY, CDR2 FYNNEI. V was clipped by 6 bases and J by 10 bases; unmatched bases: 9. This CDR3 spans 13 amino acids.

V usage is TRBV30 and J usage is TRBJ1-3; possible D gene TRBD1, 6 bases. The CDR3 contains 16 residues. Germline CDR1 GTSNPN, CDR2 SVGIG (reference sequence). V gave up 3 bases and J gave up 0 bases, with 15 bases separating them. The CDR3 loop reads CAWSSDRKSSGNTIYF. The CDR3 nucleotides are TGTGCCTGGAGCTCGGACAGAAAGAGCTCTGGAAACACCATATATTTT.

The sample holds one count of this clone. This rearrangement joins TRBV7-2 to TRBJ1-2; 7 bases align to TRBD1. Germline-derived CDR1 and CDR2 are SGHTA and FQGNSA. The ends lost 2 bases at V and 4 bases at J; junction bases unmatched: 4. The CDR3 runs 14 residues. The CDR3 reads CASSLKWDSYGYTF. The DNA for the CDR3 is TGTGCCAGCAGCTTAAAGTGGGACAGCTATGGCTACACCTTC.

This clone appeared once. The CDR3 loop is CASPGGDETQYF. As DNA, the CDR3 is TGTGCCAGCCCCGGGGGGGATGAGACCCAGTACTTC. This chain connects TRBV6-5 to TRBJ2-5; TRBD2 matches at 8 bases. This CDR3 comprises 12 residues. Germline V lookup: CDR1 MNHEY, CDR2 SVGAGI. After removal of 8 bases from V and 5 bases from J, the junction contained 4 bases not matched to a gene.

There are a few counts of this clone. The chain recombines TRBV7-2 with TRBJ2-7; TRBD1 is a possible D gene (6 bases). Germline V gene data show CDR1 as SGHTA and CDR2 as FQGNSA. V was cut by 0 bases and J by 5 bases, with 11 bases left in between. CDR3 length: 14 amino acids. CDR3 residues: CASSLATRGHEQYF. The CDR3 DNA reads as TGTGCCAGCAGCTTAGCCACCAGGGGACACGAGCAGTACTTC.

The gene calls are TRBV10-3 and TRBJ1-1; D is ambiguous. Germline CDR1 ENHRY, CDR2 SYGVKD. This CDR3 region has 14 residues. Between the trimmed V and J ends, which lost 11 bases and 0 bases, there was a span of 16 bases. The CDR3 is CAARHAGMNTEAFF. The CDR3 DNA reads TGTGCCGCCCGGCACGCGGGAATGAACACTGAAGCTTTCTTT.

The rearrangement uses TRBV5-1 and TRBJ1-1; D possibly corresponds to TRBD1 (6 bases). Germline V gene sequence: CDR1 SGHRS, CDR2 YFSETQ. The CDR3 has 13 amino acids. The V and J ends lost 3 bases and 5 bases respectively, with 11 bases between them. The CDR3 is CASSWDQGTEAFF. As DNA, the CDR3 is TGCGCCAGCAGCTGGGACCAGGGGACTGAAGCTTTCTTT.

The chain joins TRBV6-5 to TRBJ2-3, with TRBD2 as a possible D gene (6 bases). The CDR3 consists of 14 residues. Trimming cost V 6 bases and J 2 bases, with 12 bases left between them. The germline CDR1 and CDR2 sequences are MNHEY and SVGAGI. The CDR3 DNA sequence: TGTGCCAGCAGCCGAACGGGACTCACAGATACGCAGTATTTT. It codes for CASSRTGLTDTQYF.

This chain uses TRBV11-1 with TRBJ2-2; 7 bases are shared with TRBD2. The CDR3 is 13 residues long. J gave up 6 bases and V 3 bases, and 1 base lay outside the gene matches. Germline assignment: CDR1 SGHAT and CDR2 FQDESV (reference sequence). CDR3 region: CASSLGGAGELFF. The CDR3 DNA reads TGTGCCAGCAGCTTGGGGGGGGCCGGGGAGCTGTTTTTT.

V and J are TRBV27 and TRBJ1-5; D ambiguous. Germline V gives CDR1 MNHEY, CDR2 SMNVEV (reference sequence). The CDR3 consists of 12 residues. Trimming cost V 2 bases and J 7 bases, with 6 bases left between them. The CDR3 coding sequence is TGTGCCAGCAGTTTACCAGGACAGCCCCAGCATTTT. Translated, it gives CASSLPGQPQHF.

V gene TRBV5-1 combines with J gene TRBJ2-2, with D perhaps matching TRBD2 (6 bases). The CDR3 contains 16 residues. Trimming removed 2 bases at V and 4 bases at J, with 15 bases between. Germline CDR1 and CDR2: SGHRS and YFSETQ. This CDR3 reads CASSLPGLDTTGELFF. The CDR3 DNA reads as TGCGCCAGCAGCTTACCGGGACTTGATACCACCGGGGAGCTGTTTTTT.

CDR3 residues: CAISESSADTQYF. The CDR3 coding sequence is TGTGCCATCAGTGAGTCTAGCGCCGATACGCAGTATTTT. The gene calls are TRBV10-3 and TRBJ2-3; maybe TRBD2 (5 bases). Germline-derived CDR1 and CDR2 are ENHRY and SYGVKD. This CDR3 comprises 13 residues. V was shortened by 0 bases and J by 6 bases, with 7 bases between the two germline ends.

This chain uses TRBV6-5 with TRBJ2-3, with a weak D call TRBD2 (7 bases). V was clipped by 6 bases and J by 0 bases, with 13 bases between them. Germline CDR1 reads MNHEY; CDR2 reads SVGAGI. The CDR3 is 15 residues long. For the CDR3, the DNA is TGTGCCAGCAGACGTGGGGGGGCTAGCACAGATACGCAGTATTTT. Translated, it gives CASRRGGASTDTQYF.

J is TRBJ1-3 and V is TRBV7-2; D gene unclear. The V end lost 7 bases, the J end lost 1 base, and 8 bases lay between the germline ends. Germline CDR1 SGHTA, CDR2 FQGNSA. This CDR3 is 13 amino acids long. CDR3 loop: CASTPGSGNTIYF. The DNA of the CDR3 is TGTGCCAGCACCCCGGGTTCTGGAAACACCATATATTTT.

This chain uses TRBV5-1 with TRBJ2-1, with TRBD2 as a possible D gene (5 bases). Germline CDR1 and CDR2: SGHRS and YFSETQ. The CDR3 has 13 residues. V lost 5 bases, J lost 4 bases, and 10 bases lay in between. The CDR3 sequence: CASRDFSYNEQFF. CDR3 nucleotides: TGCGCCAGCAGGGACTTCTCATACAATGAGCAGTTCTTC.

This rearrangement joins TRBV7-8 to TRBJ1-5; TRBD1 matches 7 bases. Germline CDR1 and CDR2: SGHVS and FQNEAQ. The trim removed 4 bases at V and 4 bases at J, leaving 7 bases unmatched. This CDR3 is 15 amino acids long. CDR3 loop: CASSWGQGVNQPQHF. The CDR3 DNA reads as TGTGCCAGCAGCTGGGGGCAGGGGGTTAATCAGCCCCAGCATTTT.

The rearrangement links TRBV4-1 to TRBJ2-2, with D perhaps matching TRBD2 (6 bases). V was cut by 2 bases and J by 3 bases, with 10 bases left in between. Germline-derived CDR1 and CDR2 are MGHRA and YSYEKL. The CDR3 has 15 residues. CDR3 residues: CASSQTGRYTGELFF. Here the CDR3 DNA reads TGCGCCAGCAGCCAAACCGGGAGATACACCGGGGAGCTGTTTTTT.

The chain joins TRBV11-2 to TRBJ1-1; maybe TRBD1 (6 bases). Per germline, CDR1 SGHAT and CDR2 FQNNGV. Trimming stripped 5 bases from V and 1 base from J, with 11 bases between. This CDR3 has 14 residues. CDR3 loop: CASSGWGRNTEAFF. As DNA, the CDR3 is TGTGCCAGCAGCGGCTGGGGGCGGAACACTGAAGCTTTCTTT.